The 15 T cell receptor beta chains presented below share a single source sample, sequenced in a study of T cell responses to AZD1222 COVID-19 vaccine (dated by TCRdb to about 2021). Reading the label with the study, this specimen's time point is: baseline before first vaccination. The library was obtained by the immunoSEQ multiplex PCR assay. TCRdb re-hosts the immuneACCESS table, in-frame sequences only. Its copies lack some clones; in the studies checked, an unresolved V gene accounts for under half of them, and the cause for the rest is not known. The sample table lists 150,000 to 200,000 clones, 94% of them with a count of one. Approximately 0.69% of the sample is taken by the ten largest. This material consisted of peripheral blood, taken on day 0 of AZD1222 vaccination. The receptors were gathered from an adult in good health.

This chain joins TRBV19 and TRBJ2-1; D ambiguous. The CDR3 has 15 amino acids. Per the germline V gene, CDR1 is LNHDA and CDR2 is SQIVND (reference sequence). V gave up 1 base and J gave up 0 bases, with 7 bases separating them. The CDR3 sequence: CASSIVAYSYNEQFF. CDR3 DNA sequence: TGTGCCAGTAGTATAGTTGCGTACTCCTACAATGAGCAGTTCTTC.

Written as DNA, the CDR3 is TGTGCCAGCAGCCAAGAGACAGGGCGGGAGGTGCCCGATACGCAGTATTTT. This codes for CASSQETGREVPDTQYF. The rearrangement links TRBV4-2 to TRBJ2-3; possibly TRBD2 for D (8 bases). The CDR3 covers 17 residues. Germline V gene sequence: CDR1 LGHNA, CDR2 YNFKEQ. The V and J ends lost 0 bases and 6 bases respectively, with 19 bases between them.

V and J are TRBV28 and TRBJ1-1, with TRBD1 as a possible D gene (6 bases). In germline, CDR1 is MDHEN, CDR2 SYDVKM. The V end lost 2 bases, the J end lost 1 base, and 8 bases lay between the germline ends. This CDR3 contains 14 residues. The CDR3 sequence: CASSLGRGNTEAFF. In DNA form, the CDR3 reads TGTGCCAGCAGTTTAGGCAGGGGGAACACTGAAGCTTTCTTT.

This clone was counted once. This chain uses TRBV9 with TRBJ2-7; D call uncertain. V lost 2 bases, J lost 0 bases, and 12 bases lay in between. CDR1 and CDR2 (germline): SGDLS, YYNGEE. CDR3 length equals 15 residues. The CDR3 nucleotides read TGTGCCAGCAGCGTTCGCAGTTCGAGCTCCTACGAGCAGTACTTC. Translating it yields CASSVRSSSSYEQYF.

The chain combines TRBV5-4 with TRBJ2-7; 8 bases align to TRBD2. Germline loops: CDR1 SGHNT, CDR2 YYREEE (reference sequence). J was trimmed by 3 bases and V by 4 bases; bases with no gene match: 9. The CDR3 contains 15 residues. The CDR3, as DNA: TGTGCCAGCAGCCCCTTAGGGCGGGAGGTCTACGAGCAGTACTTC. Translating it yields CASSPLGREVYEQYF.

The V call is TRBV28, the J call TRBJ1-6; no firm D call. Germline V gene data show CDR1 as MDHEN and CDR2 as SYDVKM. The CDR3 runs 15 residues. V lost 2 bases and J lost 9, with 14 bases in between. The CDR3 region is CASSLPVGSGSPLHF. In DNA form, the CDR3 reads TGTGCCAGCAGTTTACCGGTCGGAAGCGGTTCACCCCTCCACTTT.

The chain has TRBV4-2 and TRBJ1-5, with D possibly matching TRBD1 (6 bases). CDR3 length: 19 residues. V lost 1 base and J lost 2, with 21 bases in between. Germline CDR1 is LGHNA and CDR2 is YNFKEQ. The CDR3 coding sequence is TGTGCCAGCAGCCAAGTCGGGAGAGTAGGGACAAGGGGCAATCAGCCCCAGCATTTT. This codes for CASSQVGRVGTRGNQPQHF.

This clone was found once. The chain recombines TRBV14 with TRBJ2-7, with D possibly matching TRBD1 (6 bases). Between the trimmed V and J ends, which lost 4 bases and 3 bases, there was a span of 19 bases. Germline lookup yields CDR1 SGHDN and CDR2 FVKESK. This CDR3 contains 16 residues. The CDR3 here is CASSRTTGILRYEQYF. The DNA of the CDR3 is TGTGCCAGCAGCCGCACAACAGGGATTCTACGCTACGAGCAGTACTTC.

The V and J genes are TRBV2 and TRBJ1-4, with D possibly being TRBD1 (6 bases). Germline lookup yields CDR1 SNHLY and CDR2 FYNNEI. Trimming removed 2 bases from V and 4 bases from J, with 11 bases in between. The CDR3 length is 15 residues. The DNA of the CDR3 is TGTGCCAGCAGTGAATGGGGGGCGATTAATGAAAAACTGTTTTTT. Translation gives CASSEWGAINEKLFF.

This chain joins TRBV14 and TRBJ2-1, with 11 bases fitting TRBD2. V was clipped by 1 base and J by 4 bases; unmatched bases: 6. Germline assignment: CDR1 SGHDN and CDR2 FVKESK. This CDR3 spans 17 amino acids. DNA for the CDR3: TGTGCCAGCAGCCAAGGGGGCGGACTAGCGGGTTACAATGAGCAGTTCTTC. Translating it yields CASSQGGGLAGYNEQFF.

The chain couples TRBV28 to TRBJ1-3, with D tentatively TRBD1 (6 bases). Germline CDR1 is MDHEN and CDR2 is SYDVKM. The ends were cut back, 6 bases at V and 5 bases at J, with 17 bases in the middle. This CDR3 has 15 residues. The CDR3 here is CASSLQGPRRNTIYF. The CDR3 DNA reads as TGTGCCAGCAGCTTACAGGGCCCGCGTCGAAACACCATATATTTT. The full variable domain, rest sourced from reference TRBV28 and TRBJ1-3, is DVKVTQSSRYLVKRTGEKVFLECVQDMDHENMFWYRQDPGLGLRLIYFSYDVKMKEKGDIPEGYSVSREKKERFSLILESASTNQTSMYLCASSLQGPRRNTIYFGEGSWLTVV.

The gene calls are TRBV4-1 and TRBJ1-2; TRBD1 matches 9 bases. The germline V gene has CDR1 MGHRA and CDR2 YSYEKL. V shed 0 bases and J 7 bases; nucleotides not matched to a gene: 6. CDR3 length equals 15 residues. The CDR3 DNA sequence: TGCGCCAGCAGCCAAGAGGGGACAGGGAAAACTGGCTACACCTTC. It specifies CASSQEGTGKTGYTF.

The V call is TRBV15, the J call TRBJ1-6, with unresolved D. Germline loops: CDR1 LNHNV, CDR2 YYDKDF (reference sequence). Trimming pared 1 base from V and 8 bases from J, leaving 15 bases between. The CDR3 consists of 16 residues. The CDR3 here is CATSRGPREEYSPLHF. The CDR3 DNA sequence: TGTGCCACCAGCAGAGGTCCACGGGAAGAGTATTCACCCCTCCACTTT. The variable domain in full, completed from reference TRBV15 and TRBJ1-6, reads DAMVIQNPRYQVTQFGKPVTLSCSQTLNHNVMYWYQQKSSQAPKLLFHYYDKDFNNEADTPDNFQSRRPNTSFCFLDIRSPGLGDTAMYLCATSRGPREEYSPLHFGNGTRLTVT.

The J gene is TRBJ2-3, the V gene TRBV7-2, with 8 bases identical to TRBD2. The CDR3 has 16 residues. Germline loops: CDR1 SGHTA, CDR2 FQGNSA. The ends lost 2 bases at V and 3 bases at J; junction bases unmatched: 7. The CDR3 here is CASSLQSGSGTDTQYF. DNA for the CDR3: TGTGCCAGCAGCTTACAGAGCGGGAGTGGAACAGATACGCAGTATTTT.

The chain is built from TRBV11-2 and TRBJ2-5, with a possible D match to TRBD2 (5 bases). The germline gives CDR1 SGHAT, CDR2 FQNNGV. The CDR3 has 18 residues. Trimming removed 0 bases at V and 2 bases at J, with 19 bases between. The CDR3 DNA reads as TGTGCCAGCAGCTTAGAACTAGGTAGGGCCTTGGAACAAGAGACCCAGTACTTC. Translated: CASSLELGRALEQETQYF.